The clone carrying this TCR beta chain was found once. No antigen is known for it. Trimming pared 3 bases from V and 0 bases from J, leaving 10 bases between. The CDR3 loop spans 16 amino acids. Germline V CDR1 and CDR2: SGHRS, YFSETQ. The sample belongs to a study of shared clonotypes between healthy human individuals. Findings of the study overall: Sharing across four donors was seen in roughly 5.2% of naive CD4 clonotypes. Larger estimated richness was generally seen in naive subsets than in memory subsets. Lower generation probabilities were found for non-shared clonotypes than for those shared by all four donors.

Both subsets, CD45RA+ naive and CD45RA-negative memory, were split from the CD4+ cells. The data were produced by immunoSEQ multiplex PCR, yet TCRdb's version contains in-frame clones alone and is incomplete. The repertoire consists of 2 million to 3 million clones, with over 85% occurring once and the leading ten covering 0.36%. The source material was naive CD4+ T cells from PBMCs. This sample's subset: CD45RA+ positively selected. This rearrangement joins TRBV5-1 to TRBJ1-6, with D unclear. This clonotype originated in a man younger than 35 in good health. Some clones in this sample may be carry-over from other donors' samples. This CDR3 reads CASSSATGSYNSPLHF. CDR3 in DNA: TGCGCCAGCAGCTCGGCTACGGGCTCCTATAATTCACCCCTCCACTTT.